The 25 T cell receptor beta chains below were found in one sample sequenced in a study of blood T cell repertoires in COVID-19. Sequenced by immunoSEQ multiplex PCR; TCRdb stores in-frame clones only, minus some. Of roughly 300,000 clones in the sample, 65% to 90% were seen once. The sequenced sample consisted of PBMCs or T cells enriched from blood (not recorded which). The receptors were sampled from a woman under 30 who had recovered from COVID-19.

A few counts support this clone. J is TRBJ1-6 and V is TRBV7-9; D gene unclear. The germline gives CDR1 SEHNR, CDR2 FQNEAQ (reference sequence). This CDR3 has 13 residues. Trimming cost V 6 bases and J 7 bases, with 10 bases left between them. The DNA of the CDR3 is TGTGCCAGCAGGTCCGAGGGAAATTCACCCCTCCACTTT. Its protein product is CASRSEGNSPLHF.

The sample holds one count of this clone. Other DNA sequences in the same sample also yield this CDR3. This rearrangement joins TRBV3-1 (or the pseudogene TRBV3-2) to TRBJ1-2; D gene ambiguous. The ends were cut back, 0 bases at V and 8 bases at J, with 13 bases in the middle. The CDR3 extends over 14 amino acids. Germline CDR1 reads LGHDT; CDR2 reads YNNKEL (reference sequence). The CDR3 loop reads CASSQDGRVEGYTF. The CDR3 DNA follows: TGTGCCAGCAGCCAAGACGGTCGGGTAGAGGGCTACACCTTC.

This sequence joins TRBV5-1 and TRBJ1-1; 7 nucleotides match TRBD1. The CDR3 spans 14 residues. CDR1 and CDR2 from the germline V gene are SGHRS and YFSETQ. The trim removed 4 bases at V and 5 bases at J, leaving 8 bases unmatched. The CDR3 region has the DNA TGCGCCAGCAGCCGGGAAACAGGGGTAACTGAAGCTTTCTTT. This codes for CASSRETGVTEAFF.

The rearrangement links TRBV10-2 to TRBJ1-3; D might be TRBD1 (5 bases). The CDR3 contains 16 residues. V was cut by 3 bases and J by 1 base, with 13 bases left in between. Germline V gene data show CDR1 as WSHSY and CDR2 as SAAADI. The CDR3 spells CASSDESGISGNTIYF. The CDR3 region has the DNA TGCGCCAGCAGTGATGAATCAGGGATATCTGGAAACACCATATATTTT.

The V call is TRBV14, the J call TRBJ1-2, with D hard to call. V gave up 3 bases and J gave up 4 bases, with 12 bases separating them. Germline lookup yields CDR1 SGHDN and CDR2 FVKESK. The CDR3 consists of 14 residues. Here the CDR3 reads CASSQSAVVYGYTF. The CDR3 DNA is TGTGCCAGCAGCCAGAGCGCCGTGGTCTATGGCTACACCTTC.

The DNA of the CDR3 is TGTGCCAGCAGCGGGTCCAGCTCCTACAATGAGCAGTTCTTC. This gives the protein CASSGSSSYNEQFF. The J gene is TRBJ2-1, the V gene TRBV6-5; D ambiguous. The CDR3 has 14 residues. V was trimmed by 6 bases and J by 0 bases, leaving 9 bases between them. In germline, CDR1 is MNHEY, CDR2 SVGAGI.

This chain links TRBV7-2 with TRBJ2-1; D call uncertain. The CDR3 runs 14 residues. V was clipped by 3 bases and J by 4 bases, with 10 bases between them. CDR1 and CDR2 from the germline V gene are SGHTA and FQGNSA. The CDR3 coding sequence is TGTGCCAGCAGCTTTTGGCTGATATACAATGAGCAGTTCTTC. This encodes CASSFWLIYNEQFF.

This clone occurred once. The genes are TRBV20-1 and TRBJ1-1, with D possibly TRBD1 on 6 matching bases. CDR3 length: 11 residues. V lost 2 bases, J lost 11 bases, and 12 bases lay in between. Germline V lookup: CDR1 DFQATT, CDR2 SNEGSKA (reference sequence). The CDR3 DNA sequence: TGCAGTGCTAGACTTAATAGGGGGGCTTTCTTT. It codes for CSARLNRGAFF.

The table lists this clone with a count of one. This sequence joins TRBV19 and TRBJ1-1, with D perhaps TRBD1 (5 bases). Per the germline V gene, CDR1 is LNHDA and CDR2 is SQIVND (reference sequence). V was pared by 5 bases and J by 8 bases, with 18 bases between. This CDR3 has 14 residues. The CDR3 spells CASSEPGDQMEAFF. The CDR3 nucleotides read TGTGCCAGTAGTGAACCGGGGGACCAGATGGAAGCTTTCTTT.

The rearrangement uses TRBV5-4 and TRBJ1-2; 9 positions match TRBD1. The V gene end was trimmed by 5 bases and the J gene end by 5 bases; junction bases not matched to a gene: 4. The CDR3 contains 13 residues. Germline CDR1 reads SGHNT; CDR2 reads YYREEE (reference sequence). The CDR3: CASSKDRGYGYTF. CDR3 nucleotides: TGTGCCAGCAGTAAGGACAGGGGTTATGGCTACACCTTC.

V and J are TRBV19 and TRBJ1-4; 9 bases map to TRBD1. CDR1 and CDR2 (germline): LNHDA, SQIVND (reference sequence). This CDR3 is built from 15 residues. J gave up 5 bases and V 6 bases, and 7 bases lay outside the gene matches. The CDR3 protein is CASSPDGQGNEKLFF. CDR3 DNA: TGTGCCAGTAGCCCAGACGGACAGGGGAATGAAAAACTGTTTTTT. The whole variable domain, remainder taken from reference TRBV19 and TRBJ1-4, is DGGITQSPKYLFRKEGQNVTLSCEQNLNHDAMYWYRQDPGQGLRLIYYSQIVNDFQKGDIAEGYSVSREKKESFPLTVTSAQKNPTAFYLCASSPDGQGNEKLFFGSGTQLSVL.

This chain connects TRBV14 to TRBJ2-1; possible D gene TRBD2, 5 bases. There are 13 residues in the CDR3. Deletions cut 1 base from V and 7 bases from J, with 8 bases between. CDR1 is SGHDN and CDR2 is FVKESK in the germline V gene. Here the CDR3 DNA reads TGTGCCAGCAGCCAAGTTCGAGGGAATGAGCAGTTCTTC. Protein: CASSQVRGNEQFF.

This clone was detected only a few times. V is TRBV5-4 and J is TRBJ1-1; tentative D call: TRBD1 (6 bases). Per the germline V gene, CDR1 is SGHNT and CDR2 is YYREEE (reference sequence). There are 13 residues in the CDR3. The V end lost 0 bases, the J end lost 6 bases, and 9 bases lay between the germline ends. The CDR3 reads CASSLAGVAEAFF. For the CDR3, the DNA is TGTGCCAGCAGCTTGGCAGGGGTAGCTGAAGCTTTCTTT. Using reference TRBV5-4 and TRBJ1-1 for the parts outside the CDR3, the full variable domain is ETGVTQSPTHLIKTRGQQVTLRCSSQSGHNTVSWYQQALGQGPQFIFQYYREEENGRGNFPPRFSGLQFPNYSSELNVNALELDDSALYLCASSLAGVAEAFFGQGTRLTVV.

The rearrangement links TRBV7-9 to TRBJ1-3, with D possibly TRBD1 on 5 matching bases. CDR3 length equals 14 residues. CDR1 is SEHNR and CDR2 is FQNEAQ in the germline V gene (reference sequence). Deletions cut 11 bases from V and 7 bases from J, with 21 bases between. CDR3 loop: CAPADSNSRNTIYF. The CDR3 DNA sequence: TGTGCCCCCGCTGACAGCAACTCGCGTAACACCATATATTTT.

This chain uses TRBV7-8 with TRBJ2-3; D unclear. CDR1 is SGHVS, CDR2 FQNEAQ, per germline. Trimming shortened V by 5 bases and J by 0 bases, and 18 bases separated the two germline ends. The CDR3 contains 17 residues. CDR3 DNA sequence: TGTGCCAGCAGCCCCTCGAGCCGCATCACTAGCACAGATACGCAGTATTTT. Translating it yields CASSPSSRITSTDTQYF.

V is TRBV28 and J is TRBJ1-1, with TRBD1 as a possible D gene (5 bases). V lost 2 bases and J 5 bases, leaving 15 bases between the germline ends. This CDR3 is built from 15 residues. Germline V gene sequence: CDR1 MDHEN, CDR2 SYDVKM. CDR3 bases: TGTGCCAGCAGTTTAAGGTGGACATCAAAAACTGAAGCTTTCTTT. It encodes CASSLRWTSKTEAFF.

The V and J genes are TRBV3-1 (or the pseudogene TRBV3-2) and TRBJ1-3; no clear D. CDR1 LGHDT and CDR2 YNNKEL come from the germline V gene (reference sequence). Deletions cut 1 base from V and 3 bases from J, with 10 bases between. CDR3 size: 15 residues. CDR3 coding DNA: TGTGCCAGCAGCCAAGGACCGGCGGATGGAAACACCATATATTTT. Protein sequence: CASSQGPADGNTIYF.

The V gene is TRBV30, the J gene TRBJ1-2; TRBD1 might be the D (5 bases). Germline loops: CDR1 GTSNPN, CDR2 SVGIG (reference sequence). V lost 5 bases and J 4 bases, leaving 11 bases between the germline ends. The CDR3 has 12 amino acids. The CDR3 spells CAWGGVLYGYTF. In DNA, the CDR3 is TGTGCCTGGGGGGGAGTCCTCTATGGCTACACCTTC.

The genes are TRBV10-1 and TRBJ1-6, with D possibly TRBD1 on 5 matching bases. The V gene's germline CDR1 is WNHNN and CDR2 SYGVQD (reference sequence). With 3 bases removed from V and 9 bases from J, the gap between germline ends came to 12 bases. The CDR3 is 14 residues long. The CDR3 loop reads CASSETGVSSPLHF. CDR3 sequence (DNA): TGCGCCAGCAGTGAAACGGGGGTTAGTTCACCCCTCCACTTT.

The chain links TRBV27 to TRBJ1-5; 7 bases fit TRBD1. J gave up 3 bases and V 4 bases, and 6 bases lay outside the gene matches. Germline CDR1 reads MNHEY; CDR2 reads SMNVEV (reference sequence). There are 15 residues in the CDR3. The CDR3 region is CASSSRTGPNQPQHF. The CDR3, as DNA: TGTGCCAGCAGTTCCCGGACAGGCCCCAATCAGCCCCAGCATTTT.

The genes are TRBV27 and TRBJ1-5; 7 bases agree with TRBD1. From germline, CDR1 is MNHEY and CDR2 SMNVEV (reference sequence). V lost 6 bases and J lost 2; bases outside the gene matches: 7. The CDR3 runs to 15 residues. CDR3 nucleotide sequence: TGTGCCAGCAGGTCTAATACAGGGGGCAATCAGCCCCAGCATTTT. This sequence encodes CASRSNTGGNQPQHF.

This rearrangement joins TRBV10-3 to TRBJ2-5; 7 nucleotides align to TRBD1. V dropped 0 bases and J dropped 5; count of bases not matched to a gene: 9. Germline CDR1 is ENHRY and CDR2 is SYGVKD. This CDR3 has 16 residues. The CDR3 DNA follows: TGTGCCATCAGTGAGTCTGTAAACAGGGGAATGGAGACCCAGTACTTC. The encoded protein is CAISESVNRGMETQYF.

This chain connects TRBV27 to TRBJ1-4; D is perhaps TRBD1 (6 bases). The V and J ends lost 5 bases and 3 bases respectively, with 13 bases between them. This CDR3 has 15 amino acids. Germline V CDR1 and CDR2: MNHEY, SMNVEV (reference sequence). This CDR3 is CASSGAGASNEKLFF. CDR3 bases: TGTGCCAGCAGTGGGGCAGGGGCTTCTAATGAAAAACTGTTTTTT.

The chain carries TRBV28 and TRBJ1-1, with D perhaps matching TRBD1 (6 bases). V was shortened by 6 bases and J by 1 base, with 12 bases between the two germline ends. Germline V gene sequence: CDR1 MDHEN, CDR2 SYDVKM. The CDR3 runs to 14 residues. CDR3 DNA: TGTGCCAGCAGCCCTACAGGGCGGAACACTGAAGCTTTCTTT. This codes for CASSPTGRNTEAFF.

The J gene is TRBJ2-1, the V gene TRBV9; TRBD2 matches at 14 bases. With 2 bases clipped from V and 8 bases from J, the junction kept 6 bases outside the gene matches. The length of the CDR3 is 16 residues. CDR1 and CDR2 from the germline V gene are SGDLS and YYNGEE. The CDR3 DNA follows: TGTGCCAGCAGCGTCTTAGGACTAGCGGGAGGCGATGAGCAGTTCTTC. As protein: CASSVLGLAGGDEQFF.